This is a list of T cell receptor beta chains from one sample in a study of T cells in Graves' hyperthyroidism and ophthalmopathy. TCRdb redid the calling of the multiplex PCR reads with MiXCR, one entry per CDR3 protein. In the table there are some 500,000 distinct CDR3 sequences, around a quarter of which are singletons. The sequenced sample consisted of blood. Receptor source: a woman aged 25 to 39 with Graves' ophthalmopathy. The CDR3 runs from the conserved cysteine through the conserved F or W. Each record gives: CDR3 protein, CDR3 DNA, clone size, V gene, J gene, D gene. The D gene is left open where the match is weak. Clone size is given for some rows only: seen once, a few or many times, or a class if the clone is expanded.

CDR3aa: CASSDPWTSGGERAYEQYF
CDR3nt: TGTGCCAGCAGTGACCCATGGACTAGCGGGGGTGAACGGGCCTACGAGCAGTACTTC
abundance: .
v_gene: TRBV2
j_gene: TRBJ2-7
d_gene: TRBD2

CDR3aa: CASSFGQGMNYGYTF
CDR3nt: TGTGCCAGCAGTTTTGGACAGGGGATGAACTATGGCTACACCTTC
abundance: .
v_gene: TRBV6-5
j_gene: TRBJ1-2
d_gene: TRBD1

CDR3aa: CASSPQGREQYF
CDR3nt: TGTGCCAGCAGCCCGCAGGGGAGAGAGCAGTACTTC
abundance: many
v_gene: TRBV28
j_gene: TRBJ2-7
d_gene: .

CDR3aa: CATSRADRNYEQYF
CDR3nt: TGTGCCACCAGCAGAGCCGACAGAAACTACGAGCAGTACTTC
abundance: many
v_gene: TRBV15
j_gene: TRBJ2-7
d_gene: .

CDR3aa: CASSYGRAGYEQYF
CDR3nt: TGTGCCAGCAGTTACGGCAGGGCGGGCTACGAGCAGTACTTC
abundance: many
v_gene: TRBV6-2/TRBV6-3
j_gene: TRBJ2-7
d_gene: .

CDR3aa: CASSPQVDTEAFF
CDR3nt: TGTGCCAGCAGTCCTCAGGTAGACACTGAAGCTTTCTTT
abundance: many
v_gene: TRBV12-3/TRBV12-4
j_gene: TRBJ1-1
d_gene: .

CDR3aa: CASSSGQGVLNTEAFF
CDR3nt: TGTGCCAGCAGTTCGGGACAGGGGGTGTTGAACACTGAAGCTTTCTTT
abundance: .
v_gene: TRBV27
j_gene: TRBJ1-1
d_gene: TRBD1

CDR3aa: CAWSRDGELFF
CDR3nt: TGTGCCTGGAGTAGGGACGGGGAGCTGTTTTTT
abundance: many
v_gene: TRBV30
j_gene: TRBJ2-2
d_gene: .

CDR3aa: CASSSPPRVSEQYF
CDR3nt: TGTGCCAGCAGTTCTCCCCCTCGGGTGAGCGAGCAGTACTTC
abundance: many
v_gene: TRBV12-3/TRBV12-4
j_gene: TRBJ2-7
d_gene: .

CDR3aa: CASTLRGFGSNQPQHF
CDR3nt: TGTGCCAGCACCCTGCGGGGGTTCGGGAGCAATCAGCCCCAGCATTTT
abundance: few
v_gene: TRBV12-3/TRBV12-4
j_gene: TRBJ1-5
d_gene: .

CDR3aa: CASSYSYSPQETQYF
CDR3nt: TGTGCCAGCAGTTACTCTTACAGCCCCCAAGAGACCCAGTACTTC
abundance: many
v_gene: TRBV6-5
j_gene: TRBJ2-5
d_gene: .

CDR3aa: CASLDGTGGTWQYF
CDR3nt: TGTGCCAGCCTTGACGGGACAGGGGGCACGTGGCAGTACTTC
abundance: many
v_gene: TRBV6-5
j_gene: TRBJ2-7
d_gene: TRBD1

CDR3aa: CASLSGGALYEQFF
CDR3nt: TGTGCCAGCCTAAGCGGGGGGGCTCTCTATGAGCAGTTCTTC
abundance: .
v_gene: TRBV6-4
j_gene: TRBJ2-1
d_gene: TRBD2

CDR3aa: CASSQDRVSNQPQDF
CDR3nt: TGCGCCAGCAGCCAAGATCGGGTTTCCAATCAGCCCCAGGATTTT
abundance: .
v_gene: TRBV4-3
j_gene: TRBJ1-5
d_gene: .

CDR3aa: CASRYNRGPYQETQYF
CDR3nt: TGTGCCAGCAGATATAACAGGGGTCCGTACCAAGAGACCCAGTACTTC
abundance: .
v_gene: TRBV11-2
j_gene: TRBJ2-5
d_gene: TRBD1

CDR3aa: CASSYRGLLHF
CDR3nt: TGTGCCAGCAGTTACCGCGGGCTCCTCCACTTT
abundance: .
v_gene: TRBV6-5
j_gene: TRBJ1-6
d_gene: .

CDR3aa: CASGARDFQETQYF
CDR3nt: TGTGCCAGCGGAGCTAGGGACTTCCAAGAGACCCAGTACTTC
abundance: .
v_gene: TRBV6-2/TRBV6-3
j_gene: TRBJ2-5
d_gene: .

CDR3aa: CASYQGLVGYTF
CDR3nt: TGTGCCAGCTATCAGGGGTTAGTTGGCTACACCTTC
abundance: many
v_gene: TRBV6-1
j_gene: TRBJ1-2
d_gene: .

CDR3aa: CASSSGLRTGGLYEQYF
CDR3nt: TGTGCCAGCAGTTCCGGATTACGGACAGGGGGTCTCTACGAGCAGTACTTC
abundance: many
v_gene: TRBV28
j_gene: TRBJ2-7
d_gene: TRBD1

CDR3aa: CASSLWSLRTVRKNIQYF
CDR3nt: TGTGCCAGCAGTTTATGGTCTCTTCGGACAGTCCGCAAAAACATTCAGTACTTC
abundance: .
v_gene: TRBV28
j_gene: TRBJ2-4
d_gene: .

CDR3aa: CASSTLAGGVSYEQYF
CDR3nt: TGTGCCAGCAGTACTCTAGCGGGGGGCGTCTCCTACGAGCAGTACTTC
abundance: many
v_gene: TRBV28
j_gene: TRBJ2-7
d_gene: TRBD2

CDR3aa: CASSPDRSSGNTIYF
CDR3nt: TGTGCCAGCAGTCCCGACAGGTCCTCTGGAAACACCATATATTTT
abundance: .
v_gene: TRBV6-2/TRBV6-3
j_gene: TRBJ1-3
d_gene: .

CDR3aa: CASSVFRTMGSPLHF
CDR3nt: TGTGCCAGCAGTGTGTTTAGGACAATGGGTTCACCCCTCCACTTT
abundance: many
v_gene: TRBV6-1
j_gene: TRBJ1-6
d_gene: .

CDR3aa: CASSFFSDPGGNTIYF
CDR3nt: TGTGCCAGCAGTTTTTTTTCGGATCCGGGCGGAAACACCATATATTTT
abundance: few
v_gene: TRBV12-3/TRBV12-4
j_gene: TRBJ1-3
d_gene: .

CDR3aa: CASSLSGWEETQYF
CDR3nt: TGTGCCAGCAGCTTAAGTGGGTGGGAAGAGACCCAGTACTTC
abundance: many
v_gene: TRBV7-2
j_gene: TRBJ2-5
d_gene: .

CDR3aa: CSVDPDRGNTEAFF
CDR3nt: TGCAGCGTTGACCCCGACAGGGGGAACACTGAAGCTTTCTTT
abundance: many
v_gene: TRBV29-1
j_gene: TRBJ1-1
d_gene: TRBD1

CDR3aa: CASRGFVVRNQETQYF
CDR3nt: TGTGCCAGCAGGGGTTTTGTAGTGAGGAACCAAGAGACCCAGTACTTC
abundance: few
v_gene: TRBV28
j_gene: TRBJ2-5
d_gene: .

CDR3aa: CSASPGRRANTEAFF
CDR3nt: TGCAGTGCTAGTCCGGGACGCCGGGCGAACACTGAAGCTTTCTTT
abundance: few
v_gene: TRBV20-1
j_gene: TRBJ1-1
d_gene: .

CDR3aa: CASRDKRRGELFF
CDR3nt: TGTGCCAGCAGGGATAAGAGGCGGGGGGAGCTGTTTTTT
abundance: once
v_gene: TRBV7-6
j_gene: TRBJ2-2
d_gene: .

CDR3aa: CASSGGGQDEQYF
CDR3nt: TGTGCCAGCAGCGGGGGGGGTCAAGACGAGCAGTACTTC
abundance: many
v_gene: TRBV9
j_gene: TRBJ2-7
d_gene: TRBD2

CDR3aa: CASSAKGRGTEAFF
CDR3nt: TGTGCCAGCAGCGCTAAAGGGAGGGGCACTGAAGCTTTCTTT
abundance: once
v_gene: TRBV6-2/TRBV6-3
j_gene: TRBJ1-1
d_gene: .

CDR3aa: CASSFDSGPYEQYF
CDR3nt: TGTGCCAGCAGTTTTGATAGCGGTCCCTACGAGCAGTACTTC
abundance: many
v_gene: TRBV7-2
j_gene: TRBJ2-7
d_gene: .

CDR3aa: CASSPGGIEEQYF
CDR3nt: TGTGCCAGCAGCCCAGGGGGGATAGAAGAGCAGTACTTC
abundance: few
v_gene: TRBV7-9
j_gene: TRBJ2-7
d_gene: .

CDR3aa: CASSSGRTEAFF
CDR3nt: TGTGCCAGCAGTTCTGGCCGCACTGAAGCTTTCTTT
abundance: many
v_gene: TRBV12-3/TRBV12-4
j_gene: TRBJ1-1
d_gene: .

CDR3aa: CAINPTDRGYEQYF
CDR3nt: TGTGCCATCAACCCCACGGACCGAGGATACGAGCAGTACTTC
abundance: many
v_gene: TRBV10-3
j_gene: TRBJ2-7
d_gene: .

CDR3aa: CASSLEYGFQETQYF
CDR3nt: TGTGCTAGCAGCTTAGAATACGGATTCCAAGAGACCCAGTACTTC
abundance: few
v_gene: TRBV7-7
j_gene: TRBJ2-5
d_gene: .

CDR3aa: CASRRQHGHTEAFF
CDR3nt: TGTGCCAGCAGGAGACAGCACGGGCACACTGAAGCTTTCTTT
abundance: many
v_gene: TRBV6-1
j_gene: TRBJ1-1
d_gene: .

CDR3aa: CASSPGQGESGYTF
CDR3nt: TGTGCCAGCAGCCCTGGACAGGGGGAAAGTGGCTACACCTTC
abundance: .
v_gene: TRBV12-3/TRBV12-4
j_gene: TRBJ1-2
d_gene: TRBD1

CDR3aa: CASSFRVLREETQYF
CDR3nt: TGTGCCAGCAGCTTTAGGGTCCTCAGGGAAGAGACCCAGTACTTC
abundance: few
v_gene: TRBV11-2
j_gene: TRBJ2-5
d_gene: .

CDR3aa: CASSLSRGSSGNTIYF
CDR3nt: TGTGCCAGCAGCTTATCGAGAGGATCCTCTGGAAACACCATATATTTT
abundance: many
v_gene: TRBV7-2
j_gene: TRBJ1-3
d_gene: .

CDR3aa: CAISGGTGPSEQYF
CDR3nt: TGTGCCATCAGTGGTGGGACAGGCCCCAGCGAGCAGTACTTC
abundance: many
v_gene: TRBV10-3
j_gene: TRBJ2-7
d_gene: TRBD1

CDR3aa: CATATLANTEAFF
CDR3nt: TGTGCCACCGCGACACTGGCGAACACTGAAGCTTTCTTT
abundance: .
v_gene: TRBV24-1
j_gene: TRBJ1-1
d_gene: .

CDR3aa: CASSPGQTYYEQYF
CDR3nt: TGTGCCAGCAGCCCCGGACAGACATACTACGAGCAGTACTTC
abundance: .
v_gene: TRBV11-2
j_gene: TRBJ2-7
d_gene: .

CDR3aa: CASRDGGEAFF
CDR3nt: TGTGCCAGCAGGGACGGAGGTGAAGCTTTCTTT
abundance: .
v_gene: TRBV27
j_gene: TRBJ1-1
d_gene: .

CDR3aa: CASSYFDQPQHF
CDR3nt: TGTGCCAGCAGTTACTTCGATCAGCCCCAGCATTTT
abundance: many
v_gene: TRBV6-2/TRBV6-3
j_gene: TRBJ1-5
d_gene: .

CDR3aa: CAISTTTGKTGELFF
CDR3nt: TGTGCCATTAGTACTACGACAGGGAAGACCGGGGAGCTGTTTTTT
abundance: .
v_gene: TRBV10-3
j_gene: TRBJ2-2
d_gene: TRBD1

CDR3aa: CASSQSAGYGYTF
CDR3nt: TGTGCCAGCAGCCAATCAGCAGGGTATGGCTACACCTTC
abundance: many
v_gene: TRBV14
j_gene: TRBJ1-2
d_gene: .

CDR3aa: CASRTLSSYNSPLHF
CDR3nt: TGTGCCAGCAGGACCCTAAGCTCCTATAATTCACCCCTCCACTTT
abundance: .
v_gene: TRBV11-2
j_gene: TRBJ1-6
d_gene: .

CDR3aa: CASSYTRDTQRETQYF
CDR3nt: TGTGCCAGCAGTTACACCCGGGACACCCAGAGGGAGACCCAGTACTTC
abundance: many
v_gene: TRBV6-2/TRBV6-3
j_gene: TRBJ2-5
d_gene: .

CDR3aa: CASSHRAIRTGELFF
CDR3nt: TGTGCCAGCAGCCATAGGGCGATACGGACCGGGGAGCTGTTTTTT
abundance: many
v_gene: TRBV3-1
j_gene: TRBJ2-2
d_gene: .

CDR3aa: CASSLINGEAFF
CDR3nt: TGTGCCAGCAGCCTGATCAATGGTGAAGCTTTCTTT
abundance: .
v_gene: TRBV6-1
j_gene: TRBJ1-1
d_gene: .

CDR3aa: CASSFPTVVNTEAFF
CDR3nt: TGTGCCAGCAGTTTTCCGACAGTCGTGAACACTGAAGCTTTCTTT
abundance: many
v_gene: TRBV6-5
j_gene: TRBJ1-1
d_gene: .

CDR3aa: CASSPASRETQYF
CDR3nt: TGTGCCAGCAGCCCCGCTTCGAGGGAGACCCAGTACTTC
abundance: .
v_gene: TRBV12-3/TRBV12-4
j_gene: TRBJ2-5
d_gene: .